This T cell receptor (beta chain) was recovered during a study of Ad26.COV2.S vaccination and SARS-CoV-2 variants. Study overall: Participants got Ad26.COV2.S intramuscularly, once or twice 56 days apart.

General study findings and limits: Substantial breadth was reported for post-vaccination spike-specific CD8+ and CD4+ T cells. Across vaccine and placebo recipients, the breadth of non-spike TCRs was similar.

Measured with immunoSEQ multiplex PCR; TCRdb has only the in-frame clones, and not every one. In the table there are about 320,000 clones, around four fifths of which are singletons. Treatment of the sample: roughly 18 received Ad26.COV2.S at low or high dose, single or two shots; roughly five received placebo; per-sample allocation not given. The investigators took samples on day 63 after the first vaccine or placebo injection. In Boston, the donor was an adult between 18-55 years of age. To note about this clone: Its target is not known.

This CDR3 is 15 amino acids long. In germline, CDR1 is SGHRS, CDR2 YFSETQ. V shed 2 bases and J shed 6 bases, with 17 bases lying between them. The clonotype originates from a person between 18 and 59 years old who received the Ad26.COV2.S COVID-19 vaccine or a placebo. This sequence joins TRBV5-1 and TRBJ2-5; tentatively, D is TRBD1 or TRBD2 (6 bases each). The sample was peripheral blood, taken in a trial of Ad26.COV2.S vaccine versus placebo. CDR3 in DNA: TGCGCCAGCAGCTTAGAGGGGGGTATCGGGAAGACCCAGTACTTC. Amino acid sequence: CASSLEGGIGKTQYF.